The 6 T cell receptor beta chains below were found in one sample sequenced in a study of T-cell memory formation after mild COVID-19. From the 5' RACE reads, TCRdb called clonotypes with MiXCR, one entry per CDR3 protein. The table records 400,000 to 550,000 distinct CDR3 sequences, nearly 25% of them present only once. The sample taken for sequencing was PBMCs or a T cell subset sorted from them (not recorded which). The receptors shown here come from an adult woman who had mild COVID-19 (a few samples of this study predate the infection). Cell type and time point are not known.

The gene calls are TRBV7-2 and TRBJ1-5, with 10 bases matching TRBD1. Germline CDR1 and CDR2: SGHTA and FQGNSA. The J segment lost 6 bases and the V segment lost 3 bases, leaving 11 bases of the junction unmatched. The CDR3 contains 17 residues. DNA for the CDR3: TGTGCCAGCAGCTTTACAGGCCCCGGGACAGGGGCTCAGCCCCAGCATTTT. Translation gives CASSFTGPGTGAQPQHF.

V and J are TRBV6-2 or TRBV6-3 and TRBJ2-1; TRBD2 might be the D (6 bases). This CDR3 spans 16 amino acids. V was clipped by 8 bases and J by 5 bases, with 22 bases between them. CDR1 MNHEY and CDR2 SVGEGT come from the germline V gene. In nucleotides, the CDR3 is TGTGCCAGCGTATCCCAACTAGCCAGTCTCCACAATGAGCAGTTCTTC. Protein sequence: CASVSQLASLHNEQFF.

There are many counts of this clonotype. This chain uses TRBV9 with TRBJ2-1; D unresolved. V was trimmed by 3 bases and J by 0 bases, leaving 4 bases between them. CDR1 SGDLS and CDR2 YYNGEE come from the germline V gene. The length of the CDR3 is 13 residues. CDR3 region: CASSATSYNEQFF. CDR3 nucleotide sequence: TGTGCCAGCAGCGCCACCTCCTACAATGAGCAGTTCTTC.

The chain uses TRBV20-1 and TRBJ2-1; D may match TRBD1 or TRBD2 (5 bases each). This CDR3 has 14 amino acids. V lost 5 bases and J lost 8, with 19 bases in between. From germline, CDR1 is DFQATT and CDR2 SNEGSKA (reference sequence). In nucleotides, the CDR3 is TGCAGTGCTGAGGGACGCCTCAAGGGAGATGAGCAGTTCTTC. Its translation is CSAEGRLKGDEQFF.

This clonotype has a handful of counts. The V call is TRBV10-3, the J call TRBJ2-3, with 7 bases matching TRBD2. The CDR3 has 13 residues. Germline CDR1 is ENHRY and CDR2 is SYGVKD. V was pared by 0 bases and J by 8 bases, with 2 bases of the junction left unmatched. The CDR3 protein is CAISESSGATQYF. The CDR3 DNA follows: TGTGCCATCAGTGAGTCGAGCGGGGCTACGCAGTATTTT.

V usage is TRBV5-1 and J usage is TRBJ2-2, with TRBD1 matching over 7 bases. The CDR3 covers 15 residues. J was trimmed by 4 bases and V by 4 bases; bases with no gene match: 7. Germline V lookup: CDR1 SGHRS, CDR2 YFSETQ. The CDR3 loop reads CASSEQTGPTGELFF. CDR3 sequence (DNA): TGCGCCAGCAGCGAACAGACAGGGCCCACCGGGGAGCTGTTTTTT. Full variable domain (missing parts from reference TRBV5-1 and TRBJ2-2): KAGVTQTPRYLIKTRGQQVTLSCSPISGHRSVSWYQQTPGQGLQFLFEYFSETQRNKGNFPGRFSGRQFSNSRSEMNVSTLELGDSALYLCASSEQTGPTGELFFGEGSRLTVL.